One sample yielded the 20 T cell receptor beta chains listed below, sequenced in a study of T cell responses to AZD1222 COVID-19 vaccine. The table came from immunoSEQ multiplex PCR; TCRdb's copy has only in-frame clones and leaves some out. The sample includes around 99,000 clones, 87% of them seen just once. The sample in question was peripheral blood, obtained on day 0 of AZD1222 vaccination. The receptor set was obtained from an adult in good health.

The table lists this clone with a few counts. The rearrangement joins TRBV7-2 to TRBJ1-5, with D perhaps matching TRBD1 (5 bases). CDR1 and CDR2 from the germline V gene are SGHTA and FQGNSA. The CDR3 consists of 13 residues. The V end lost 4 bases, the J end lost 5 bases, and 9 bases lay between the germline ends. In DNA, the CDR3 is TGTGCCAGCAGCTCACAGGCAGATCAGCCCCAGCATTTT. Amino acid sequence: CASSSQADQPQHF.

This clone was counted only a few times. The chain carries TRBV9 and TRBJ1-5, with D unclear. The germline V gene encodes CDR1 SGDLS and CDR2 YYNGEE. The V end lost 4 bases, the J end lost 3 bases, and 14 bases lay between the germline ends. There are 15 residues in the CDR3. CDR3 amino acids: CASSRGEGPNQPQHF. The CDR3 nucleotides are TGTGCCAGCAGCAGAGGCGAGGGCCCCAATCAGCCCCAGCATTTT.

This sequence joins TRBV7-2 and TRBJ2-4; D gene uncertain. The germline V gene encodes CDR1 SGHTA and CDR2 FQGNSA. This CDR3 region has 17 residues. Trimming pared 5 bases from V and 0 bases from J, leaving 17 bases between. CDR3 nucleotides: TGTGCCAGCAGCGCCCCGGGCGTGGGGTTAGCCAAAAACATTCAGTACTTC. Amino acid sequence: CASSAPGVGLAKNIQYF.

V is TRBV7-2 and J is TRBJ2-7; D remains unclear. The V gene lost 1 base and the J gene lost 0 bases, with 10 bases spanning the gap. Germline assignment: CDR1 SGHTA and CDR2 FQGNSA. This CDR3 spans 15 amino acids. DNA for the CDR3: TGTGCCAGCAGCTTAGGAGGCAGCGTCTCCTACGAGCAGTACTTC. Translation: CASSLGGSVSYEQYF.

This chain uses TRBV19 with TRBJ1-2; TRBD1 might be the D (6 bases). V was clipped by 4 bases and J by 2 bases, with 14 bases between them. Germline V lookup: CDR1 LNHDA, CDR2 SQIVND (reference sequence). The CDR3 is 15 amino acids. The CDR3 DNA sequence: TGTGCCAGTAGTAGTAGTAGGACAGCAAACTATGGCTACACCTTC. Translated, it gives CASSSSRTANYGYTF.

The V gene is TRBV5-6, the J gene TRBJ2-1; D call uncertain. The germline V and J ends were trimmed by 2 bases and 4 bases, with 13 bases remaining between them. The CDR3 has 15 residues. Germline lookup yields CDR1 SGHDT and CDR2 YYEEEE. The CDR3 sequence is CASSLVTAPYNEQFF. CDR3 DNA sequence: TGTGCCAGCAGCTTAGTAACCGCGCCATACAATGAGCAGTTCTTC.

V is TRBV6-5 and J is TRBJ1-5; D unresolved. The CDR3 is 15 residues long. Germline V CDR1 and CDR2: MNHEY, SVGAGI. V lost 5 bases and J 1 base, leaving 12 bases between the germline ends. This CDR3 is CASSPVRSSNQPQHF. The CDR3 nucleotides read TGTGCCAGCAGTCCCGTTAGGTCGAGCAATCAGCCCCAGCATTTT.

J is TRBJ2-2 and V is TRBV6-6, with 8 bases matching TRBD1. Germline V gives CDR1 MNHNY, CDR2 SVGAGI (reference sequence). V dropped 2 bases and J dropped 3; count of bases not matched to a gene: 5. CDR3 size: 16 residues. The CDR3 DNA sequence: TGTGCCAGCAGTTACGTGGCAGGGGGCGACACCGGGGAGCTGTTTTTT. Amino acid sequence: CASSYVAGGDTGELFF.

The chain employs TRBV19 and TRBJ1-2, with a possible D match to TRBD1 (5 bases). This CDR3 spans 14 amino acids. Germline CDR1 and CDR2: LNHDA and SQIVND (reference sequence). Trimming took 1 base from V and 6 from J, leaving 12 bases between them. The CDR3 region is CASSIGAGQNGYTF. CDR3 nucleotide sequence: TGTGCCAGTAGTATAGGGGCAGGACAAAATGGCTACACCTTC.

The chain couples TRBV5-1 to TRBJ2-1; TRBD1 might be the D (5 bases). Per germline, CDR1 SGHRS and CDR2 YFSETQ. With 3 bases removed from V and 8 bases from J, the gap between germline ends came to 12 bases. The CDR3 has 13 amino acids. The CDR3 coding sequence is TGCGCCAGCAGCTGGCAGGGTGGCGATGAGCAGTTCTTC. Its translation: CASSWQGGDEQFF.

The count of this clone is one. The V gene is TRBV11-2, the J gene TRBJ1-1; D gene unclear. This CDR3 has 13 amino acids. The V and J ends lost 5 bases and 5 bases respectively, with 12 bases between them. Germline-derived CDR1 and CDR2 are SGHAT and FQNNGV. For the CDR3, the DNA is TGTGCCAGCAGCCCGGCACTGGGGACTGAAGCTTTCTTT. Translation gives CASSPALGTEAFF. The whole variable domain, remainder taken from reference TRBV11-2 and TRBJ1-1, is EAGVAQSPRYKIIEKRQSVAFWCNPISGHATLYWYQQILGQGPKLLIQFQNNGVVDDSQLPKDRFSAERLKGVDSTLKIQPAKLEDSAVYLCASSPALGTEAFFGQGTRLTVV.

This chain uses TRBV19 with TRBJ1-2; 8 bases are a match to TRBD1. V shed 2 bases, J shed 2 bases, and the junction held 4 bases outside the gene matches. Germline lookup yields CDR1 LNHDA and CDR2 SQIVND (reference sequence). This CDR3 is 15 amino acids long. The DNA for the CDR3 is TGTGCCAGTAGTATAACCCGGACAGGGAACTATGGCTACACCTTC. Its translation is CASSITRTGNYGYTF. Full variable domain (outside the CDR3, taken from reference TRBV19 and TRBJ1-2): DGGITQSPKYLFRKEGQNVTLSCEQNLNHDAMYWYRQDPGQGLRLIYYSQIVNDFQKGDIAEGYSVSREKKESFPLTVTSAQKNPTAFYLCASSITRTGNYGYTFGSGTRLTVV.

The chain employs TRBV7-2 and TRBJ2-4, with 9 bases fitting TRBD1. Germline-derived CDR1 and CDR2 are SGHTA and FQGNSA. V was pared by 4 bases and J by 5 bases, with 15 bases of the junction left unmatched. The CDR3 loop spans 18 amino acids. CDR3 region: CASSYRWGTGTNQNIQYF. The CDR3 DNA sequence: TGTGCCAGCAGCTATAGGTGGGGGACAGGGACGAACCAAAACATTCAGTACTTC.

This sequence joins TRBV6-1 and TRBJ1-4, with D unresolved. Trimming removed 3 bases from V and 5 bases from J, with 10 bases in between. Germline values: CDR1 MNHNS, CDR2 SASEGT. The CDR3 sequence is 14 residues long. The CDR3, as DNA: TGTGCCAGCAGTGATGGTCACTTAAATGAAAAACTGTTTTTT. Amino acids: CASSDGHLNEKLFF.

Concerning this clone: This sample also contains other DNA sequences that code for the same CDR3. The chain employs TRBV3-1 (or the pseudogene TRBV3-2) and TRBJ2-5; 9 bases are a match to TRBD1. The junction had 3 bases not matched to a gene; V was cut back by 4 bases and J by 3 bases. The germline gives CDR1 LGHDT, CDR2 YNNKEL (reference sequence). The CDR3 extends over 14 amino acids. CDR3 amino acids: CASSPRTGEETQYF. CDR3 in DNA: TGTGCCAGCAGCCCCAGGACAGGGGAAGAGACCCAGTACTTC.

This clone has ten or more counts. CDR3 residues: CAWSRGQERNQPQHF. For the CDR3, the DNA is TGTGCCTGGAGCCGTGGACAGGAGCGCAATCAGCCCCAGCATTTT. The chain couples TRBV30 to TRBJ1-5; 7 bases align to TRBD1. The germline V gene has CDR1 GTSNPN and CDR2 SVGIG (reference sequence). Trimming cost V 3 bases and J 2 bases; bases outside gene matches: 7. This CDR3 is built from 15 residues.

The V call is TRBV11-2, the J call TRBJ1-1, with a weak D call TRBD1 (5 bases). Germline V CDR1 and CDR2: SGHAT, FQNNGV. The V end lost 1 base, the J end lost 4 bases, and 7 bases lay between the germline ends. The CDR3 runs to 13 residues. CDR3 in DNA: TGTGCCAGCAGCTTAGCGGGGGGCACTGAAGCTTTCTTT. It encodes CASSLAGGTEAFF.

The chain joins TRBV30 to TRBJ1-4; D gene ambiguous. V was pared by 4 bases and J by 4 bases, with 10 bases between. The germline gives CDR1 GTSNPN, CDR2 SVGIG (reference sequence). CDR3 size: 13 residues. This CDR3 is CAWTGQNNEKLFF. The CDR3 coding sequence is TGTGCCTGGACCGGCCAGAATAATGAAAAACTGTTTTTT.

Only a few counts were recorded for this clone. The CDR3 here is CASSPGQGSSYNEQFF. CDR3 sequence (DNA): TGTGCCAGCAGTCCGGGACAGGGGAGCTCCTACAATGAGCAGTTCTTC. This chain joins TRBV27 and TRBJ2-1; 10 nucleotides line up with TRBD1. The CDR3 extends over 16 amino acids. V was clipped by 5 bases and J by 0 bases; unmatched bases: 4. Germline lookup yields CDR1 MNHEY and CDR2 SMNVEV (reference sequence).

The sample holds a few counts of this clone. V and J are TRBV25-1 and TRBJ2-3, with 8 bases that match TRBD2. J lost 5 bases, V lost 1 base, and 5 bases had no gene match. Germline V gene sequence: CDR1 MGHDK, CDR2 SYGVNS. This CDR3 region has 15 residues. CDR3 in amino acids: CASSEFAGGLDTQYF. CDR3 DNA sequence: TGTGCCAGCAGTGAATTTGCGGGAGGCCTAGATACGCAGTATTTT.